The T cell receptor beta chain under discussion was sequenced for a study of ipilimumab plus nivolumab after autologous stem cell transplantation (TCRdb year 2021). About the full investigation: A median of roughly five ipilimumab doses and about eight nivolumab doses was received by trial patients. The intent-to-treat population of the trial was made up of 35 to 45 patients. The myeloma cohort included high-risk transplant-naive patients and patients relapsing within 3 years of a first autologous transplant. The trial enrolled patients with high-risk diffuse large B cell lymphoma, mature T cell lymphoma, or multiple myeloma undergoing autologous transplant. General conclusions and limits of the study: Combined checkpoint inhibition as post-transplant consolidation was concluded by the authors to appear tolerable. The authors stated that profiles of the T cell receptor repertoire, regulatory T cell phenotype and gut microbiota provided a biologic rationale for studying this approach further.

Concerning this clone itself: This receptor's antigen is unknown. No much larger clone exists at a distance of one base, and base qualities are not known.

Ipilimumab was given at 1 mg/kg intravenously on day 1 of selected weeks, and checkpoint therapy started 14 to 28 days after autologous transplant. Nivolumab was given at 3 mg/kg intravenously on day 1 of weeks 1, 4, 7, 10, and every two weeks through week 26. Combined checkpoint inhibition with ipilimumab and nivolumab as consolidation after autologous stem cell transplantation was tested in a Phase Ib clinical trial. Based on the germline V gene, the CDR1 and CDR2 sequences are KGHSH and LQKENI. Taken from cysteine to phenylalanine, the CDR3 has 14 residues. CDR3 DNA is the only sequence kept; it has 42 bases, read in frame from the first base. Relative to germline, V is 4 bases shorter and J is 2 bases shorter, with 9 bases between their ends. The method behind the library was the immunoSEQ multiplex PCR assay. Here the immuneACCESS table is served through TCRdb, limited to in-frame sequences with V and J called. Missing clones are a known gap in these copies; in checked studies unresolved V genes cover under half, and the rest lacks a known reason. Within this sample are just over 40,000 clones, with 92% of them counted one time only. Jointly, the top ten make up roughly 0.9% of the sample.

The chain couples TRBV18 to TRBJ2-1; the D gene is possibly TRBD2, with 5 bases matching. The clonotype originates from a male donor with multiple myeloma. Here the sequenced sample was PBMCs, taken in a trial of ipilimumab plus nivolumab as post-transplant consolidation. The CDR3 region has the sequence CASSHGEPYNEQFF. At the DNA level, the sequence is TGTGCCAGCTCACACGGGGAACCCTACAATGAGCAGTTCTTC.